A single sample is the source of the 23 T cell receptor beta chains below, sequenced in a study of circulating CD8 cells and anti-PD-1 response in melanoma. Live CD3+CD8+TCRalphabeta+ cells were sorted into four subsets by PD-1 and/or TIGIT. The QIAseq Immune Repertoire TCR panel built the libraries from roughly 16 ng of total RNA. MiXCR was run by TCRdb on the reads, yielding one entry per CDR3 protein. The sample yields around 210 distinct CDR3 sequences, more than 9.5% seen once. The source was CD8+ T cells from PBMCs, collected at baseline or after one month of anti-PD-1 therapy (not recorded which). The receptors derive from a human donor with melanoma.

By its share, this clonotype is large. J is TRBJ2-7 and V is TRBV24-1; 9 bases map to TRBD1. The CDR3 runs to 15 residues. Trimming cost V 5 bases and J 2 bases; bases outside gene matches: 6. Germline V gene lookup returns CDR1 KGHDR and CDR2 SFDVKD. The CDR3 loop is CATSGKGQGPYEQYF. DNA of the CDR3: TGTGCCACCAGTGGTAAGGGACAGGGTCCCTACGAGCAGTACTTC.

By proportion, this clonotype is large. V and J are TRBV27 and TRBJ1-1, with D perhaps TRBD1 (6 bases). CDR1 is MNHEY, CDR2 SMNVEV, per germline (reference sequence). The V end lost 6 bases, the J end lost 2 bases, and 13 bases lay between the germline ends. The CDR3 runs to 14 residues. The CDR3 DNA reads as TGTGCCAGCAGGTCTGGACAGACAAACACTGAAGCTTTCTTT. It is translated as CASRSGQTNTEAFF.

This clonotype is large (0.1 to 1%) in the sample. The chain uses TRBV29-1 and TRBJ2-7; the D is unclear. CDR3 length equals 13 residues. Trimming shortened V by 6 bases and J by 5 bases, and 17 bases separated the two germline ends. The germline gives CDR1 SQVTM, CDR2 ANQGSEA. As DNA, the CDR3 is TGCAGCGTCGGACGGGCTCTGAGAAACGAGCAGTACTTC. It is translated as CSVGRALRNEQYF.

This CDR3 reads CASERGAYTGELFF. The DNA for the CDR3 is TGTGCCAGCGAGCGGGGGGCTTACACCGGGGAGCTGTTTTTT. The rearrangement uses TRBV2 and TRBJ2-2, with 9 bases matching TRBD2. This CDR3 region has 14 residues. Trimming removed 8 bases from V and 3 bases from J; junction bases left unmatched: 4. The germline gives CDR1 SNHLY, CDR2 FYNNEI. The full variable domain, in which reference TRBV2 and TRBJ2-2 provide the parts outside the CDR3, is EPEVTQTPSHQVTQMGQEVILRCVPISNHLYFYWYRQILGQKVEFLVSFYNNEISEKSEIFDDQFSVERPDGSNFTLKIRSTKLEDSAMYFCASERGAYTGELFFGEGSRLTVL.

By sample share, this clonotype is large. The chain is built from TRBV28 and TRBJ2-1; no clear D gene. The length of the CDR3 is 13 residues. In germline, CDR1 is MDHEN, CDR2 SYDVKM. V lost 6 bases and J 4 bases, leaving 10 bases between the germline ends. The CDR3 region is CASSPGLYNEQFF. The CDR3 nucleotides are TGTGCCAGCAGCCCGGGTCTATACAATGAGCAGTTCTTC.

About this clonotype: The junction does not match germline at one end; this may be a read error. The chain combines TRBV28 with TRBJ1-5, with 8 bases lining up with TRBD1. The CDR3 is 16 amino acids. Germline V gene sequence: CDR1 MDHEN, CDR2 SYDVKM. The CDR3 DNA follows: TGTGCCAGCAGTTCACAGGGGGTGTTTGGAAATCAGCCCCGGCATTTT. It is translated as CASSSQGVFGNQPRHF.

This clonotype was observed a handful of times. The chain carries TRBV7-2 and TRBJ1-6, with TRBD1 matching over 9 bases. CDR3 size: 16 residues. Germline trimming cut 0 bases from V and 4 bases from J; bases unmatched to any gene: 1. Germline V gene sequence: CDR1 SGHTA, CDR2 FQGNSA. This chain's CDR3 is CASSLADRGYNSPLHF. As DNA, the CDR3 is TGTGCCAGCAGCTTAGCGGACAGGGGTTATAATTCACCCCTCCACTTT.

By sample fraction, this clonotype is large (0.1 to 1%). The gene calls are TRBV29-1 and TRBJ2-1; 7 bases are a match to TRBD2. The germline V gene encodes CDR1 SQVTM and CDR2 ANQGSEA. The CDR3 has 15 residues. V was clipped by 6 bases and J by 2 bases; unmatched bases: 10. The DNA for the CDR3 is TGCAGCGTGCTAGCGGCCAAGAAGGCCTACAATGAGCAGTTCTTC. Its protein is CSVLAAKKAYNEQFF.

Judged by abundance, this clonotype is medium-sized. A read error may explain this, as a much larger clone is one base away. This chain links TRBV2 with TRBJ2-1; unclear D gene. The germline gives CDR1 SNHLY, CDR2 FYNNEI. This CDR3 has 17 amino acids. DNA for the CDR3: TGTGCCAGCAGTGAGACCCCGTTAGCCGGCTCCTACAATGAGCAGCTCTTC. It is translated as CASSETPLAGSYNEQLF. The variable domain in full, with the rest retrieved from reference TRBV2 and TRBJ2-1, is EPEVTQTPSHQVTQMGQEVILRCVPISNHLYFYWYRQILGQKVEFLVSFYNNEISEKSEIFDDQFSVERPDGSNFTLKIRSTKLEDSAMYFCASSETPLAGSYNEQLFGPGTRLTVL.

In its sample, this clonotype ranks as large. This rearrangement joins TRBV19 to TRBJ2-1; 12 nucleotides agree with TRBD2. The V gene's germline CDR1 is LNHDA and CDR2 SQIVND (reference sequence). The V segment lost 5 bases and the J segment 9 bases; nucleotides outside the gene matches: 5. This CDR3 has 14 residues. This chain's CDR3 is CASSWGLAGSEQFF. The CDR3 bases are TGTGCCAGTAGTTGGGGACTAGCGGGCTCTGAGCAGTTCTTC. Full variable domain (missing parts from reference TRBV19 and TRBJ2-1): DGGITQSPKYLFRKEGQNVTLSCEQNLNHDAMYWYRQDPGQGLRLIYYSQIVNDFQKGDIAEGYSVSREKKESFPLTVTSAQKNPTAFYLCASSWGLAGSEQFFGPGTRLTVL.

By sample fraction, this clonotype is large (0.1 to 1%). V is TRBV2 and J is TRBJ2-7; D uncertain. The CDR3 has 14 residues. V gave up 2 bases and J gave up 2 bases, with 10 bases separating them. CDR1 and CDR2 (germline): SNHLY, FYNNEI. CDR3 in DNA: TGTGCCAGCAGTGAAACCCTCGGCCCCTACGAGCAGTACTTC. The encoded protein is CASSETLGPYEQYF.

This clonotype is categorized as large. V and J are TRBV20-1 and TRBJ1-2, with 8 bases identical to TRBD1. The CDR3 loop spans 14 amino acids. The V segment lost 6 bases and the J segment 1 base; nucleotides outside the gene matches: 7. CDR1 DFQATT and CDR2 SNEGSKA come from the germline V gene (reference sequence). This chain's CDR3 is CSAQGGKHNYGYTF. In DNA form, the CDR3 reads TGCAGTGCACAGGGGGGGAAGCATAACTATGGCTACACCTTC.

Comment on this clonotype: Since a far larger clone is one base different, this is likely a read error. The chain carries TRBV7-2 and TRBJ2-7; TRBD2 is a possible D gene (6 bases). Germline assignment: CDR1 SGHTA and CDR2 FQGNSA. The CDR3 extends over 14 amino acids. V shed 3 bases and J shed 7 bases, with 16 bases lying between them. The CDR3 coding sequence is TGTGCCAGCAGCTTTGCGGGGCCCCACAATGAGCAGTACTTC. Translation: CASSFAGPHNEQYF.

By sample fraction, this clonotype is medium-sized. This CDR3 reads CASSSTSVSSYNEQFF. DNA of the CDR3: TGTGCCAGTAGTTCCACTAGCGTAAGCTCCTACAATGAGCAGTTCTTC. The rearrangement links TRBV19 to TRBJ2-1, with 7 bases fitting TRBD2. The ends lost 5 bases at V and 0 bases at J; junction bases unmatched: 7. There are 16 residues in the CDR3. Germline-derived CDR1 and CDR2 are LNHDA and SQIVND (reference sequence).

This clonotype is large (0.1 to 1%) within its sample. This chain links TRBV7-9 with TRBJ2-7, with D possibly being TRBD1 (5 bases). The CDR3 contains 13 residues. Trimming took 8 bases from V and 2 from J, leaving 13 bases between them. Looked up from germline, CDR1 is SEHNR and CDR2 is FQNEAQ (reference sequence). The DNA for the CDR3 is TGTGCCAGCTTGGGTTTGGGGCCCTACGAGCAGTACTTC. Translated, it gives CASLGLGPYEQYF.

By share of the sample, this clonotype is large (0.1 to 1%). The genes are TRBV25-1 and TRBJ2-7; TRBD1 agrees at 8 bases. From germline, CDR1 is MGHDK and CDR2 SYGVNS. With 2 bases clipped from V and 5 bases from J, the junction kept 5 bases outside the gene matches. This CDR3 region has 14 residues. In DNA, the CDR3 is TGTGCCAGCAGTGAAACCCTGACAGGGGACGAGCAGTACTTC. This sequence encodes CASSETLTGDEQYF.

This clonotype is labeled as medium-sized (0.01 to 0.1%). The V call is TRBV20-1, the J call TRBJ2-3; 13 bases fit TRBD2. Losses at the gene ends were 4 bases for V and 2 bases for J; bases not matched to a gene: 3. This CDR3 comprises 15 residues. Germline assignment: CDR1 DFQATT and CDR2 SNEGSKA (reference sequence). The CDR3 region has the DNA TGCAGTGCTAAGGGACTAGCGGGGACCACAGATACGCAGTATTTT. Translation gives CSAKGLAGTTDTQYF.

Sample share makes this clonotype large. The DNA for the CDR3 is TGTGCTAGTGCCGCCGTGGACGGACAAGAGACCCAGTACTTC. As protein: CASAAVDGQETQYF. V is TRBV12-5 and J is TRBJ2-5; no definite D call. From germline, CDR1 is LGHNT and CDR2 FRNRAP. The CDR3 has 14 amino acids. V shed 7 bases and J shed 2 bases, with 14 bases lying between them.

By share of the sample, this clonotype is medium-sized. CDR3 sequence: CSAQAGGETQYF. The CDR3 DNA reads as TGCAGTGCACAAGCGGGAGGGGAGACCCAGTACTTC. The V gene is TRBV20-1, the J gene TRBJ2-5; 10 bases align to TRBD2. The length of the CDR3 is 12 residues. Trimming took 6 bases from V and 5 from J; bases not matched to a gene: 3. The germline V gene has CDR1 DFQATT and CDR2 SNEGSKA (reference sequence).

The V call is TRBV28, the J call TRBJ2-7, with 10 positions matching TRBD2. J lost 2 bases, V lost 2 bases, and 0 bases had no gene match. The germline V gene has CDR1 MDHEN and CDR2 SYDVKM. CDR3 length equals 14 residues. CDR3 coding DNA: TGTGCCAGCAGTTTACTAGCGGGAGCCTACGAGCAGTACTTC. Its translation: CASSLLAGAYEQYF.

This clonotype ranks as large. The chain recombines TRBV7-2 with TRBJ2-1; 8 positions match TRBD2. This CDR3 spans 21 amino acids. Unmatched junction bases numbered 25, after V lost 5 bases and J lost 4 bases. Germline CDR1 SGHTA, CDR2 FQGNSA. The CDR3 reads CASSRTLLAETFKPVYNEQFF. The CDR3 DNA sequence: TGTGCCAGCAGCCGAACCCTACTAGCGGAGACCTTCAAACCGGTTTACAATGAGCAGTTCTTC.

The chain is built from TRBV28 and TRBJ2-1; tentative D call: TRBD1 (6 bases). V was cut by 3 bases and J by 3 bases, with 9 bases left in between. Germline-derived CDR1 and CDR2 are MDHEN and SYDVKM. This CDR3 is 14 amino acids long. The CDR3 DNA follows: TGTGCCAGCAGTTTTGAAGGGGGCTACAATGAGCAGTTCTTC. Protein product: CASSFEGGYNEQFF.

This clonotype is medium-sized by share. V usage is TRBV25-1 and J usage is TRBJ2-7; D unclear. The CDR3 totals 12 residues. Germline-derived CDR1 and CDR2 are MGHDK and SYGVNS. V gave up 2 bases and J gave up 3 bases, with 5 bases separating them. This chain's CDR3 is CASSERSYEQYF. The CDR3 bases are TGTGCCAGCAGTGAACGGAGCTACGAGCAGTACTTC.